The next 17 T cell receptor beta chains were all read from a single sample in a study of control samples from healthy donors and cancer patients. TCRdb keeps only in-frame clones here, not all; method: immunoSEQ multiplex PCR. The profile shows 150,000 to 200,000 clones, around 88% of them singletons. Sequences were obtained from blood. These receptors originate from a man aged 18 to 30 in good health.

This chain uses TRBV6-2 or TRBV6-3 with TRBJ1-5, with D maybe TRBD1 (6 bases). V was clipped by 2 bases and J by 1 base, with 12 bases between them. The CDR3 runs 16 residues. CDR1 MNHEY and CDR2 SVGEGT come from the germline V gene. The CDR3 loop is CASSYSTQGSNQPQHF. The DNA of the CDR3 is TGTGCCAGCAGTTACAGTACGCAGGGGAGCAATCAGCCCCAGCATTTT.

The CDR3 DNA sequence: TGTGCCAGCACCCTGGCGGAGAAAGACACCATATATTTT. It is translated as CASTLAEKDTIYF. The V call is TRBV21-1, the J call TRBJ1-3. TRBV21-1 is designated a pseudogene. The CDR3 consists of 13 residues.

This rearrangement joins TRBV5-8 to TRBJ1-2; tentatively, D is TRBD1 (6 bases). Trimming stripped 2 bases from V and 3 bases from J, with 8 bases between. Per the germline V gene, CDR1 is SGHTS and CDR2 is YDEGEE. The CDR3 is made up of 13 amino acids. In DNA, the CDR3 is TGTGCCAGCAGCTTAGCAGGGGACTATGGCTACACCTTC. This gives the protein CASSLAGDYGYTF. The full variable domain, its missing parts supplied by reference TRBV5-8 and TRBJ1-2, is EAGVTQSPTHLIKTRGQQATLRCSPISGHTSVYWYQQALGLGLQFLLWYDEGEERNRGNFPPRFSGRQFPNYSSELNVNALELEDSALYLCASSLAGDYGYTFGSGTRLTVV.

The chain has TRBV7-2 and TRBJ2-7; no definite D call. The ends were cut back, 5 bases at V and 6 bases at J, with 20 bases in the middle. The CDR3 sequence is 15 residues long. CDR1 SGHTA and CDR2 FQGNSA come from the germline V gene. CDR3 in DNA: TGTGCCAGCAGCCGGCCGGCAGGTGGGGTGAGCGAGCAGTACTTC. Translated: CASSRPAGGVSEQYF.

The chain combines TRBV11-2 with TRBJ2-7; 10 nucleotides match TRBD1. The CDR3 has 15 residues. Germline-derived CDR1 and CDR2 are SGHAT and FQNNGV. Trimming cost V 4 bases and J 5 bases; bases outside gene matches: 8. As DNA, the CDR3 is TGTGCCAGCAGCTCAATTCGGGGGACAGGGGACGAGCAGTACTTC. Amino acids: CASSSIRGTGDEQYF.

V and J are TRBV30 and TRBJ1-1; 8 bases are a match to TRBD1. CDR1 is GTSNPN, CDR2 SVGIG, per germline (reference sequence). Germline trimming cut 5 bases from V and 2 bases from J; bases unmatched to any gene: 1. This CDR3 contains 12 residues. The CDR3 sequence: CAWGQGNTEAFF. The CDR3 nucleotides are TGTGCCTGGGGACAGGGCAACACTGAAGCTTTCTTT.

V is TRBV25-1 and J is TRBJ2-5, with TRBD1 matching over 7 bases. Germline loops: CDR1 MGHDK, CDR2 SYGVNS. V was clipped by 1 base and J by 5 bases; unmatched bases: 4. The CDR3 runs 14 residues. This CDR3 reads CASSEWKGAETQYF. CDR3 bases: TGTGCCAGCAGTGAATGGAAGGGGGCGGAGACCCAGTACTTC.

The chain joins TRBV4-2 to TRBJ2-1; tentatively, D is TRBD2 (5 bases). Trimming pared 3 bases from V and 13 bases from J, leaving 16 bases between. Germline V gene lookup returns CDR1 LGHNA and CDR2 YNFKEQ. This CDR3 comprises 13 residues. Here the CDR3 reads CASSHDRGDLQFF. In DNA form, the CDR3 reads TGTGCCAGCAGCCATGATCGGGGAGACTTACAGTTCTTC.

This clone was seen more than once but under ten times. The chain is built from TRBV27 and TRBJ2-7; 8 bases line up with TRBD2. The CDR3 runs to 15 residues. The V and J ends lost 5 bases and 7 bases, in that order; junction bases with no gene match: 13. Germline loops: CDR1 MNHEY, CDR2 SMNVEV (reference sequence). For the CDR3, the DNA is TGTGCCAGCAGTGCCCACAGGAGCGGGAGCATGGAGCAGTACTTC. Amino acid sequence: CASSAHRSGSMEQYF.

The chain recombines TRBV6-5 with TRBJ2-2, with a tentative D call TRBD2 (5 bases). The length of the CDR3 is 15 residues. Per germline, CDR1 MNHEY and CDR2 SVGAGI. V gave up 6 bases and J gave up 0 bases, with 11 bases separating them. The CDR3 reads CASRWGATNTGELFF. DNA for the CDR3: TGTGCCAGCAGGTGGGGAGCTACGAACACCGGGGAGCTGTTTTTT.

This rearrangement joins TRBV9 to TRBJ2-7, with TRBD1 matching 8 bases. CDR1 and CDR2 (germline): SGDLS, YYNGEE. This CDR3 has 14 amino acids. V shed 4 bases, J shed 7 bases, and the junction held 10 bases outside the gene matches. The CDR3 is CASSPRTGRNEQYF. The CDR3 nucleotides read TGTGCCAGCAGCCCACGGACAGGGAGGAATGAGCAGTACTTC. The full variable domain, its missing parts supplied by reference TRBV9 and TRBJ2-7, is DSGVTQTPKHLITATGQRVTLRCSPRSGDLSVYWYQQSLDQGLQFLIQYYNGEERAKGNILERFSAQQFPDLHSELNLSSLELGDSALYFCASSPRTGRNEQYFGPGTRLTVT.

The chain uses TRBV2 and TRBJ1-2; 8 nucleotides align to TRBD1. V lost 4 bases and J lost 4; bases outside the gene matches: 5. The CDR3 extends over 14 amino acids. Germline values: CDR1 SNHLY, CDR2 FYNNEI. CDR3 DNA sequence: TGTGCCAGCAGTGCGAGACAGGGGCCCTATGGCTACACCTTC. Protein: CASSARQGPYGYTF.

The chain links TRBV12-5 to TRBJ2-5, with D perhaps matching TRBD1 or TRBD2 (6 bases each). Germline V gene sequence: CDR1 LGHNT, CDR2 FRNRAP. V was cut by 4 bases and J by 4 bases, with 43 bases left in between. CDR3 length: 24 amino acids. The CDR3 sequence is CASGWGQRGKITHKGGSKGETQYF. DNA for the CDR3: TGTGCTAGTGGTTGGGGCCAGAGAGGAAAGATTACACACAAGGGGGGATCTAAGGGAGAGACCCAGTACTTC.

The chain uses TRBV27 and TRBJ2-3, with TRBD2 matching 8 bases. The CDR3 consists of 17 residues. Germline V gives CDR1 MNHEY, CDR2 SMNVEV (reference sequence). Germline trimming cut 6 bases from V and 0 bases from J; bases unmatched to any gene: 11. The CDR3 nucleotides read TGTGCCAGCAGCCTTACCGGCGGGGGGCCGAGCACAGATACGCAGTATTTT. Translating it yields CASSLTGGGPSTDTQYF.

This clone appeared once. J is TRBJ1-6 and V is TRBV6-5; TRBD1 matches 7 bases. CDR1 is MNHEY, CDR2 SVGAGI, per germline. The trim removed 2 bases at V and 14 bases at J, leaving 12 bases unmatched. CDR3 length equals 15 residues. The CDR3, as DNA: TGTGCCAGCAGTTACAACCTCGGGACAGTAGAAACCCTCCACTTT. It translates to CASSYNLGTVETLHF.

The genes are TRBV5-4 and TRBJ2-5, with D hard to call. In germline, CDR1 is SGHNT, CDR2 YYREEE (reference sequence). There are 14 residues in the CDR3. The ends were cut back, 6 bases at V and 2 bases at J, with 14 bases in the middle. This CDR3 is CASTREGIQETQYF. The DNA of the CDR3 is TGTGCCAGCACCCGAGAAGGGATTCAAGAGACCCAGTACTTC.

With regard to this clone: In the same sample, other DNA sequences code for this CDR3. The chain recombines TRBV24-1 with TRBJ2-1; D call uncertain. The CDR3 spans 12 residues. The V gene's germline CDR1 is KGHDR and CDR2 SFDVKD. V lost 5 bases to trimming and J lost 3 bases, with 4 bases between them. The CDR3 loop reads CATSGSYNEQFF. The CDR3 region has the DNA TGTGCCACCAGTGGGAGCTACAATGAGCAGTTCTTC.